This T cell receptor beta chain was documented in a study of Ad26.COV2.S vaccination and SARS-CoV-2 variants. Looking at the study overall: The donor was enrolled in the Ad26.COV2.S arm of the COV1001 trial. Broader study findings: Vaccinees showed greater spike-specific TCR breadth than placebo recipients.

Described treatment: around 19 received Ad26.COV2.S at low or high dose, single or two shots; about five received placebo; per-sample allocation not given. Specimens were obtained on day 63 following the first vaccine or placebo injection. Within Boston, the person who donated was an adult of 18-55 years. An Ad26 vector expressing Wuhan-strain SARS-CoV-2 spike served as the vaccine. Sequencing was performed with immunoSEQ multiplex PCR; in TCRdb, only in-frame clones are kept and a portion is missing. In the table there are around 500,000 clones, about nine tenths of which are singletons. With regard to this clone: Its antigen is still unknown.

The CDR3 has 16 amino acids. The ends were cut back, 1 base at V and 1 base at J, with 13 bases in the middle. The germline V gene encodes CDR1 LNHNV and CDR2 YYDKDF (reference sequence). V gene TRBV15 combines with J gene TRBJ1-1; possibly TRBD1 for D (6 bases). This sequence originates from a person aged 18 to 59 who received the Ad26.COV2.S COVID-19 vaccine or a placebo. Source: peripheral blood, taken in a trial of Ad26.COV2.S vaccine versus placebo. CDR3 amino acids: CATSRGLQGPNTEAFF. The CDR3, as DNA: TGTGCCACCAGCAGAGGATTGCAGGGGCCGAACACTGAAGCTTTCTTT.